This T cell receptor beta chain was identified during a study of sequential checkpoint blockade in melanoma. For the study at large: First-line arms were nivolumab then ipilimumab, or the reverse, randomized 1:1. After both sequences, patients received maintenance nivolumab.

TCRdb's copy holds only in-frame clones and misses some; the assay was immunoSEQ multiplex PCR. Among 7,500 to 8,500 clones listed, 64% were seen once. The treatment was: randomized to nivolumab then ipilimumab (arm A) or the reverse (arm B). DNA-damaging chemotherapy had not been given to any patient beforehand. From thawed PBMCs, live CD3+CD8+ cells negative for CD19 and CD56 were sorted. V dropped 4 bases and J dropped 2; count of bases not matched to a gene: 2. This CDR3 is 14 amino acids long. CDR1 and CDR2 (germline): LGHNA, YSLEER. The sequence came from a human patient with melanoma. Some clones in this sample may be carry-over from other donors' samples. The rearrangement uses TRBV4-3 and TRBJ1-5; 7 nucleotides line up with TRBD1. Here the sequenced sample was CD8+ T cells sorted from blood (inferred from file names), taken from a patient given nivolumab and ipilimumab in sequence. The CDR3 is CASSRDRGNQPQHF. The CDR3 nucleotides read TGCGCCAGCAGCCGAGACAGGGGCAATCAGCCCCAGCATTTT.